This TCR beta chain was captured by sequencing in a study of identical twins. Findings and caveats of the study: There was more out-of-frame TCR alpha sharing in monozygotic twins than models estimated. Reduced insertions were recorded for abundant cord blood beta clonotypes, with no such pattern in memory repertoires.

CDR3 length: 14 amino acids. V gave up 7 bases and J gave up 4 bases; unmatched junction bases: 7. This clonotype was counted only a few times. Its target is unknown. TCRdb independently ran MiXCR on the 5' RACE reads; one entry per CDR3 protein. The sample yields 520,000 or so distinct CDR3 sequences, 22% seen once. Separately, the same data were catalogued under a study of T cells expressing NK-cell markers. That work states: Four of the donors also had these clonotypes leading their CD3+CD56-NKG2C+ fraction. Expanded NKG2C+ T cell clones were not confirmed as HCMV-specific.

The sequenced material came from CD4+ T cells sorted from blood. The TCR was taken from a woman between 18 and 30 years old in good health. The chain recombines TRBV12-3 or TRBV12-4 with TRBJ1-1; 9 bases align to TRBD1. The CDR3, as DNA: TGTGCCAGCAATCCCACAGGGGGCGGCACTGAAGCTTTCTTT. This translates into CASNPTGGGTEAFF.